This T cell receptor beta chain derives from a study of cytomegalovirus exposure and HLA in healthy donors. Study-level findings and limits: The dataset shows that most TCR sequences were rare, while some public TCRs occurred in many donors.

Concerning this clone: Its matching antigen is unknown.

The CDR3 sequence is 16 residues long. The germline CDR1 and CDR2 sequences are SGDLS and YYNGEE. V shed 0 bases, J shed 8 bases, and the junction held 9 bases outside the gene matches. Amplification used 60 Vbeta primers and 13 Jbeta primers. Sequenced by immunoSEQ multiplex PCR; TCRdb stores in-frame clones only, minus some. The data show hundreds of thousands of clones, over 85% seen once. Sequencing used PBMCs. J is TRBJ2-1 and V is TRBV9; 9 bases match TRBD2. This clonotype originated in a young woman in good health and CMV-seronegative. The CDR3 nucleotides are TGTGCCAGCAGCGTAGAGGTGTCTAGCGGGGTATATGAGCAGTTCTTC. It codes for CASSVEVSSGVYEQFF.